The 26 T cell receptor beta chains listed next were all sequenced from one sample in a study of cytomegalovirus exposure and HLA in healthy donors. PCR primers comprised 60 Vbeta and 13 Jbeta primers. Assay: immunoSEQ multiplex PCR; the TCRdb copy retains only in-frame clones and omits some. The sample carries some 87,000 clones, over 70% recorded once. Sequences were obtained from PBMCs. These receptors all stem from a man over 45 in good health and CMV-seropositive.

The gene calls are TRBV5-1 and TRBJ2-7; 8 bases agree with TRBD1. This CDR3 is 14 amino acids long. Losses at the gene ends were 4 bases for V and 0 bases for J; bases not matched to a gene: 3. Germline CDR1 SGHRS, CDR2 YFSETQ. The CDR3 region has the DNA TGCGCCAGCAGCCCAGGGACAGGCTCCTACGAGCAGTACTTC. Encoded protein: CASSPGTGSYEQYF.

The rearrangement uses TRBV7-3 and TRBJ2-5, with 8 bases aligning to TRBD2. With V trimmed by 5 bases and J by 1 base, 6 bases remained unmatched. Germline CDR1 SGHTA, CDR2 FQGTGA. The CDR3 runs 15 residues. CDR3: CASSGTSQAQETQYF. CDR3 nucleotides: TGTGCCAGCAGCGGGACTAGTCAGGCCCAAGAGACCCAGTACTTC.

This chain connects TRBV5-1 to TRBJ1-6, with D perhaps TRBD1 (6 bases). V lost 4 bases and J lost 0, with 11 bases in between. Germline V gene data show CDR1 as SGHRS and CDR2 as YFSETQ. This CDR3 has 16 residues. DNA for the CDR3: TGCGCCAGCAGCCCCGGACAGAGCTCCTATAATTCACCCCTCCACTTT. Protein: CASSPGQSSYNSPLHF.

The table lists this clone with a count of one. The chain has TRBV9 and TRBJ1-2; possible D gene TRBD1, 6 bases. The CDR3 covers 14 residues. Looked up from germline, CDR1 is SGDLS and CDR2 is YYNGEE. Trimming cost V 3 bases and J 4 bases, with 13 bases left between them. The CDR3: CASSDQGSAYGYTF. DNA for the CDR3: TGTGCCAGCAGCGACCAGGGGTCGGCCTATGGCTACACCTTC. The variable domain in full, with the rest retrieved from reference TRBV9 and TRBJ1-2, is DSGVTQTPKHLITATGQRVTLRCSPRSGDLSVYWYQQSLDQGLQFLIQYYNGEERAKGNILERFSAQQFPDLHSELNLSSLELGDSALYFCASSDQGSAYGYTFGSGTRLTVV.

The chain recombines TRBV2 with TRBJ1-2; perhaps TRBD1 as D (5 bases). Trimming stripped 1 base from V and 8 bases from J, with 5 bases between. Germline CDR1 reads SNHLY; CDR2 reads FYNNEI. The CDR3 spans 11 residues. The CDR3 nucleotides read TGTGCCAGCAGTGAAGAGGGGGGCTACACCTTC. It codes for CASSEEGGYTF. Supplemented by reference TRBV2 and TRBJ1-2, the full variable domain reads EPEVTQTPSHQVTQMGQEVILRCVPISNHLYFYWYRQILGQKVEFLVSFYNNEISEKSEIFDDQFSVERPDGSNFTLKIRSTKLEDSAMYFCASSEEGGYTFGSGTRLTVV.

The gene calls are TRBV6-1 and TRBJ2-7, with 7 bases aligning to TRBD2. Trimming at V came to 6 bases and at J to 2 bases, leaving 4 bases not matched to a gene. The CDR3 covers 13 residues. The germline V gene encodes CDR1 MNHNS and CDR2 SASEGT. The CDR3 DNA sequence: TGTGCCAGCAGCAAGACTAGCACCTACGAGCAGTACTTC. Translation: CASSKTSTYEQYF.

V and J are TRBV2 and TRBJ2-2; possibly TRBD1 for D (5 bases). The V end was cut by 5 bases, the J end by 1 base, with 5 bases between. The V gene's germline CDR1 is SNHLY and CDR2 FYNNEI. The CDR3 is 13 amino acids. For the CDR3, the DNA is TGTGCCAGCAGTAGGGGGAACACCGGGGAGCTGTTTTTT. As protein: CASSRGNTGELFF.

The CDR3 nucleotides read TGTGCCAGCAGCTCCAAACAGGGGGATCTGTTTTTT. It encodes CASSSKQGDLFF. The rearrangement joins TRBV7-9 to TRBJ1-4, with 8 bases identical to TRBD1. CDR3 size: 12 residues. The germline CDR1 and CDR2 sequences are SEHNR and FQNEAQ (reference sequence). J lost 14 bases, V lost 4 bases, and 6 bases had no gene match.

The chain uses TRBV29-1 and TRBJ2-3; D is ambiguous. CDR3 length: 13 amino acids. V lost 3 bases and J lost 2, with 9 bases in between. CDR1 and CDR2 (germline): SQVTM, ANQGSEA. DNA of the CDR3: TGCAGCGTTGAGTGGAGCCTCACAGATACGCAGTATTTT. It codes for CSVEWSLTDTQYF.

The chain recombines TRBV19 with TRBJ2-7; 7 bases line up with TRBD1. Trimming cost V 9 bases and J 1 base; bases outside gene matches: 9. Germline V lookup: CDR1 LNHDA, CDR2 SQIVND (reference sequence). The CDR3 is 14 residues long. CDR3 bases: TGTGCCAGCGCTGGTCCAGGGGGATCCTACGAGCAGTACTTC. It yields the protein CASAGPGGSYEQYF.

The J gene is TRBJ2-2, the V gene TRBV19; possibly TRBD1 for D (6 bases). Trimming shortened V by 7 bases and J by 5 bases, and 20 bases separated the two germline ends. Germline V gene lookup returns CDR1 LNHDA and CDR2 SQIVND (reference sequence). The CDR3 is 16 residues long. This CDR3 reads CASTGLRDKATGELFF. The CDR3 region has the DNA TGTGCCAGTACGGGTCTCCGGGACAAAGCTACCGGGGAGCTGTTTTTT. Complete variable domain (other parts from reference TRBV19 and TRBJ2-2): DGGITQSPKYLFRKEGQNVTLSCEQNLNHDAMYWYRQDPGQGLRLIYYSQIVNDFQKGDIAEGYSVSREKKESFPLTVTSAQKNPTAFYLCASTGLRDKATGELFFGEGSRLTVL.

The V gene is TRBV30, the J gene TRBJ1-4; TRBD1 is a possible D gene (5 bases). V gave up 5 bases and J gave up 6 bases, with 7 bases separating them. The CDR3 consists of 11 residues. Looked up from germline, CDR1 is GTSNPN and CDR2 is SVGIG (reference sequence). CDR3 DNA sequence: TGTGCCTGGGGGGCTTATGAAAAACTGTTTTTT. Residues: CAWGAYEKLFF.

This chain links TRBV30 with TRBJ2-1; possibly TRBD1 for D (5 bases). CDR3 length equals 15 residues. Between the trimmed V and J ends, which lost 3 bases and 1 base, there was a span of 13 bases. CDR1 and CDR2 from the germline V gene are GTSNPN and SVGIG (reference sequence). CDR3 sequence (DNA): TGTGCCTGGAGGAAGGCAGGGCGATCCTACAATGAGCAGTTCTTC. It translates to CAWRKAGRSYNEQFF. Supplemented by reference TRBV30 and TRBJ2-1, the full variable domain reads SQTIHQWPATLVQPVGSPLSLECTVEGTSNPNLYWYRQAAGRGLQLLFYSVGIGQISSEVPQNLSASRPQDRQFILSSKKLLLSDSGFYLCAWRKAGRSYNEQFFGPGTRLTVL.

The rearrangement links TRBV29-1 to TRBJ1-3, with D maybe TRBD1 (5 bases). The CDR3 spans 13 residues. V lost 5 bases and J 2 bases, leaving 10 bases between the germline ends. Germline loops: CDR1 SQVTM, CDR2 ANQGSEA. The DNA for the CDR3 is TGCAGCGTTCCCCTAGGGGCTGGAAACACCATATATTTT. This gives the protein CSVPLGAGNTIYF. The full variable domain, with the rest looked up from reference TRBV29-1 and TRBJ1-3, is SAVISQKPSRDICQRGTSLTIQCQVDSQVTMMFWYRQQPGQSLTLIATANQGSEATYESGFVIDKFPISRPNLTFSTLTVSNMSPEDSSIYLCSVPLGAGNTIYFGEGSWLTVV.

The chain joins TRBV4-3 to TRBJ2-7; the match to TRBD2 covers 8 bases. The J segment lost 0 bases and the V segment lost 0 bases, leaving 1 base of the junction unmatched. From germline, CDR1 is LGHNA and CDR2 YSLEER. The CDR3 loop spans 15 amino acids. CDR3 sequence (DNA): TGCGCCAGCAGCCAAGATACTAGCGGCTCCTACGAGCAGTACTTC. This gives the protein CASSQDTSGSYEQYF.

This chain uses TRBV27 with TRBJ1-5; no definite D call. The CDR3 consists of 12 residues. Per germline, CDR1 MNHEY and CDR2 SMNVEV (reference sequence). V was pared by 1 base and J by 6 bases, with 4 bases between. The DNA for the CDR3 is TGTGCCAGCAGTTTATACGGTCAGCCCCAGCATTTT. Translation gives CASSLYGQPQHF.

The V gene is TRBV30, the J gene TRBJ2-7; possible D gene TRBD2, 5 bases. This CDR3 has 13 amino acids. The ends were cut back, 4 bases at V and 0 bases at J, with 10 bases in the middle. Germline assignment: CDR1 GTSNPN and CDR2 SVGIG (reference sequence). The DNA of the CDR3 is TGTGCCTGGACCGCCGGGGTCTCCTACGAGCAGTACTTC. Amino acids: CAWTAGVSYEQYF. The variable domain in full, with the rest retrieved from reference TRBV30 and TRBJ2-7, is SQTIHQWPATLVQPVGSPLSLECTVEGTSNPNLYWYRQAAGRGLQLLFYSVGIGQISSEVPQNLSASRPQDRQFILSSKKLLLSDSGFYLCAWTAGVSYEQYFGPGTRLTVT.

V gene TRBV6-5 combines with J gene TRBJ2-7, with a tentative D call TRBD1 (6 bases). V was shortened by 6 bases and J by 0 bases, with 15 bases between the two germline ends. The length of the CDR3 is 15 residues. Germline lookup yields CDR1 MNHEY and CDR2 SVGAGI. CDR3 coding DNA: TGTGCCAGCAGCCGAGGGGCGGACAGCTCCTACGAGCAGTACTTC. Encoded protein: CASSRGADSSYEQYF.

This clone has just one count. The V and J genes are TRBV7-2 and TRBJ1-4; 10 nucleotides match TRBD1. The CDR3 consists of 16 residues. The germline CDR1 and CDR2 sequences are SGHTA and FQGNSA. J was trimmed by 7 bases and V by 0 bases; bases with no gene match: 5. CDR3 loop: CASSLALDRGSEKLFF. The DNA of the CDR3 is TGTGCCAGCAGCTTAGCGCTGGACAGGGGGAGTGAAAAACTGTTTTTT.

The rearrangement joins TRBV28 to TRBJ1-1; a weak D match, TRBD1 (5 bases). The CDR3 extends over 14 amino acids. CDR1 and CDR2 (germline): MDHEN, SYDVKM. Trimming shortened V by 4 bases and J by 6 bases, and 15 bases separated the two germline ends. The CDR3 DNA sequence: TGTGCCAGCAGTTCCCCCGGGGGATACGCTGAAGCTTTCTTT. Translated: CASSSPGGYAEAFF.

The chain joins TRBV27 to TRBJ1-6; D not resolved. V was cut by 5 bases and J by 7 bases, with 12 bases left in between. The CDR3 has 14 amino acids. Germline CDR1 reads MNHEY; CDR2 reads SMNVEV (reference sequence). The CDR3 nucleotides are TGTGCCAGCAGTCCCGGCGGTGGGAATTCACCCCTCCACTTT. The encoded protein is CASSPGGGNSPLHF.

The genes are TRBV15 and TRBJ2-5; D perhaps matches TRBD1 (5 bases). This CDR3 contains 14 residues. The germline V gene encodes CDR1 LNHNV and CDR2 YYDKDF (reference sequence). V shed 1 base and J shed 3 bases, with 9 bases lying between them. The CDR3 region has the DNA TGTGCCACCAGCAGAGTGGACACAAAAGAGACCCAGTACTTC. Translating it yields CATSRVDTKETQYF.

V usage is TRBV7-9 and J usage is TRBJ2-2; D remains ambiguous. Between the trimmed V and J ends, which lost 3 bases and 5 bases, there was a span of 4 bases. CDR1 is SEHNR, CDR2 FQNEAQ, per germline (reference sequence). The CDR3 covers 12 residues. The CDR3 region has the DNA TGTGCCAGCAGCTTGAGGACCGGGGAGCTGTTTTTT. Its protein is CASSLRTGELFF.

The chain has TRBV13 and TRBJ2-5; TRBD1 matches 7 bases. The J call may be faulty, since TRBJ2-7 better matches the DNA end. Germline loops: CDR1 PRHDT, CDR2 FYEKMQ (reference sequence). This CDR3 contains 16 residues. For the CDR3, the DNA is TGTGCCAGCAGCATATCCCGGGACAGAGGCTCCTACGAGCAGTACTTC. Translating it yields CASSISRDRGSYEQYF.

The V gene is TRBV5-6, the J gene TRBJ2-5; D not certain. The CDR3 has 13 amino acids. Trimming cost V 3 bases and J 4 bases, with 10 bases left between them. Germline V gene lookup returns CDR1 SGHDT and CDR2 YYEEEE. CDR3 bases: TGTGCCAGCAGCTCCGGCCCAGGAGAGACCCAGTACTTC. Translated, it gives CASSSGPGETQYF.

About this clone itself: The junction and the germline gene differ at one end; a read error may be behind it. The V call is TRBV2, the J call TRBJ1-5, with TRBD1 identical over 12 bases. Germline-derived CDR1 and CDR2 are SNHLY and FYNNEI. The CDR3 consists of 13 residues. Here the CDR3 reads CASSLRDRGPQNF. The CDR3 DNA reads as TGTGCCAGCAGCCTCCGGGACAGGGGGCCCCAGAATTTT.